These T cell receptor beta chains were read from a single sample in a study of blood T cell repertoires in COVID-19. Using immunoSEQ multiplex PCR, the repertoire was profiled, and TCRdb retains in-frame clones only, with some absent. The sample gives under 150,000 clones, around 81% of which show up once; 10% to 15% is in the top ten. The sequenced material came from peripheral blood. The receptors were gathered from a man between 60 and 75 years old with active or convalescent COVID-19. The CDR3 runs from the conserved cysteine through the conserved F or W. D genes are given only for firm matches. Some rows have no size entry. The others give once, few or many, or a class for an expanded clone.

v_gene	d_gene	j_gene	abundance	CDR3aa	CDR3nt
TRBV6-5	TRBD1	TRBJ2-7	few	CASSITGTGSYEQYF	TGTGCCAGCAGTATAACCGGGACAGGGTCCTACGAGCAGTACTTC
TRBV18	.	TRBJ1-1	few	CASSLHWKAMETQNTEAFF	TGTGCCAGCTCACTCCACTGGAAGGCAATGGAGACCCAAAACACTGAAGCTTTCTTT
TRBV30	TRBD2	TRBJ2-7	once	CAWGGLAGIYEQYF	TGTGCCTGGGGCGGACTAGCGGGAATCTACGAGCAGTACTTC
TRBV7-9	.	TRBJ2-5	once	CASSSEETQYF	TGTGCCAGCAGCTCCGAAGAGACCCAGTACTTC
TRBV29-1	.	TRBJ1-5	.	CSAMWGDRNQPQHF	TGCAGCGCAATGTGGGGGGACCGAAATCAGCCCCAGCATTTT
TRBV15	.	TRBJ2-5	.	CATSRDTQTQYF	TGTGCCACCAGCAGGGACACGCAGACCCAGTACTTC
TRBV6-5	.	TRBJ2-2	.	CASSYSRLTGELFF	TGTGCCAGCAGTTACTCGAGACTCACCGGGGAGCTGTTTTTT
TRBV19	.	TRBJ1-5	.	CASKDSSNQPQHF	TGTGCCAGTAAGGACAGCAGCAATCAGCCCCAGCATTTT
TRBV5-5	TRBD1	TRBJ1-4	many	CASSSRPGTASQNEKLFF	TGTGCCAGCAGCTCTCGCCCTGGGACAGCCAGTCAAAATGAAAAACTGTTTTTT
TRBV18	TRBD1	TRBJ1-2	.	CASSPGQGDRRGYGYTF	TGTGCCAGCTCACCAGGACAGGGAGACCGCCGAGGATATGGCTACACCTTC
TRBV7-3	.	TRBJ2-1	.	CASSLDRGHHNEQFF	TGTGCCAGCAGCTTAGATCGAGGACACCACAATGAGCAGTTCTTC
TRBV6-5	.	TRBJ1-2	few	CASSSRDYGYTF	TGTGCCAGCAGCTCCCGGGACTATGGCTACACCTTC
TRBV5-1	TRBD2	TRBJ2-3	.	CASSLASGSADTQYF	TGCGCCAGCAGCTTGGCCAGCGGGAGTGCAGATACGCAGTATTTT
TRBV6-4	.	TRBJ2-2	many	CASSSRPGTGELFF	TGTGCCAGCAGTTCCAGACCAGGGACCGGGGAGCTGTTTTTT
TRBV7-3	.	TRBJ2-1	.	CASSLAPTGVKNEQFF	TGTGCCAGCAGCTTGGCCCCCACGGGAGTAAAGAATGAGCAGTTCTTC
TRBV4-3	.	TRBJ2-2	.	CASSQTTIGHTGELFF	TGCGCCAGCAGCCAAACTACTATCGGCCACACCGGGGAGCTGTTTTTT
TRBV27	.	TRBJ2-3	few	CASSLEGGTARGDTQYF	TGTGCCAGCAGTTTAGAGGGGGGGACCGCTCGGGGAGATACGCAGTATTTT
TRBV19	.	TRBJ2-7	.	CASSIPGSPLEQYF	TGTGCCAGTAGTATACCCGGGTCCCCCTTGGAGCAGTACTTC
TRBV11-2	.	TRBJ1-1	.	CASRGALLNTEAFF	TGTGCCAGCAGGGGGGCCCTCTTGAACACTGAAGCTTTCTTT
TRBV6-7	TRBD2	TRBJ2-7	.	CASRLLLLGAGEDTYEQYF	TGTGCCAGCAGACTACTCCTTCTGGGAGCGGGAGAAGATACCTACGAGCAGTACTTC
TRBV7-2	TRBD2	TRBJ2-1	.	CASSFSGRRNEQFF	TGTGCCAGCAGCTTCAGCGGGAGAAGGAATGAGCAGTTCTTC
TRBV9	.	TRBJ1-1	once	CASSRGANTEAFF	TGTGCCAGCTCCCGTGGGGCGAACACTGAAGCTTTCTTT
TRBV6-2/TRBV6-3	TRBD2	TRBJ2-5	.	CASSPPNGRARETQYF	TGTGCCAGCAGCCCCCCCAACGGGAGGGCCCGAGAGACCCAGTACTTC
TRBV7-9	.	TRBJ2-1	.	CASRSSGTFPSYNEQFF	TGTGCCAGCAGATCCTCGGGGACTTTCCCCTCCTACAATGAGCAGTTCTTC
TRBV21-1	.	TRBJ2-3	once	CASSRLDRVTDTQYF	TGTGCCAGCAGCAGGCTGGACAGGGTCACAGATACGCAGTATTTT
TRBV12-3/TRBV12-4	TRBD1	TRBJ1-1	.	CASSSTGAVGAFF	TGTGCCAGCAGCAGCACAGGGGCTGTAGGAGCTTTCTTT